This TCR delta chain was observed in a study of gamma-delta chains in newborns, infants, children. Regarding this clone: A read error is possible here, since a much larger clone lies one base away.

From germline, CDR1 is GEAIGNYY and CDR2 EKD. Losses at the gene ends were 0 bases for V and 4 bases for J; bases not matched to a gene: 8. The CDR3 is 20 residues long. TCRdb reanalyzed the reads using CATT. The sample lists about 5,000 delta-chain clones, about 0.4% occurring once. This sequence originates from a child who was a newborn, infant or young child, either healthy, febrile or measles-vaccinated (not recorded which). The chain carries TRDV2 and TRDJ3; 13 nucleotides agree with TRDD3. The sequenced material came from blood. Here the CDR3 DNA reads TGTGCCTGTGACACCGTTCATACTGGGGGATACGATTGGGACACCCGACAGATGTTTTTC. Its translation is CACDTVHTGGYDWDTRQMFF.